This T cell receptor beta chain was identified during a study of T cell repertoires in cytomegalovirus infection (dated by TCRdb to about 2019). Some background on the complete study: The peptide stimulations were aimed at well-studied HLA-B-restricted epitopes as well as recently identified HLA-C-restricted CMV epitopes, whose presentation resists viral immunomodulation. Donor HLA type was relevant to the analysis, because carriage of CMV infection together with the matching HLA type was indicated by public TCR beta signatures. What the authors observed across the whole study: The ex vivo response was dominated by HLA-C-restricted CMV-specific TCR beta clonotypes, and the single most frequent clonotype in two of eight donors was supplied by these HLA-C-restricted clonotypes. Cumulative frequency of public TCR beta family members discriminated carriers of CMV infection plus the relevant HLA type in this cohort and an independent approximately 400-donor cohort.

The data were produced on an Illumina HiSeq 1500. TCRdb reran the public reads through fastp at Q25 and MiXCR, keeping productive beta chains. Rows are unified per CDR3 protein, each entry keeping the most common DNA and genes. In this sample the table shows approximately 350,000 distinct CDR3 sequences, about 34% of which occur a single time. The ten largest clones take up 13% of the sample. This clonotype turned up a few times. Its antigen is unknown. Per-nucleotide qualities are absent, and no much larger clonotype sits a single base away. The CDR3 runs 12 residues from the cysteine to the phenylalanine. Only CDR3 DNA remains: 36 bases, in frame from the first base. V drops 5 bases and J drops 8 bases, leaving 10 bases in between. According to the study, the label for this sample's treatment or condition signals: in vitro stimulation with specific CMV peptide epitopes to enrich CMV-specific T cells.

This clonotype was obtained from a human donor in good health (CMV status not recorded). Some clones in this sample may be carry-over from other donors' samples. The sequenced sample was cultured PBMCs, obtained from culture after CMV antigen stimulation. The chain is assembled from TRBV12-3 or TRBV12-4 and TRBJ1-5, with no reliable assignment of the D segment. The CDR3 protein is CASSALGEPQHF. In nucleotides, the sequence is TGTGCCAGCAGTGCGCTCGGGGAGCCCCAGCATTTT.